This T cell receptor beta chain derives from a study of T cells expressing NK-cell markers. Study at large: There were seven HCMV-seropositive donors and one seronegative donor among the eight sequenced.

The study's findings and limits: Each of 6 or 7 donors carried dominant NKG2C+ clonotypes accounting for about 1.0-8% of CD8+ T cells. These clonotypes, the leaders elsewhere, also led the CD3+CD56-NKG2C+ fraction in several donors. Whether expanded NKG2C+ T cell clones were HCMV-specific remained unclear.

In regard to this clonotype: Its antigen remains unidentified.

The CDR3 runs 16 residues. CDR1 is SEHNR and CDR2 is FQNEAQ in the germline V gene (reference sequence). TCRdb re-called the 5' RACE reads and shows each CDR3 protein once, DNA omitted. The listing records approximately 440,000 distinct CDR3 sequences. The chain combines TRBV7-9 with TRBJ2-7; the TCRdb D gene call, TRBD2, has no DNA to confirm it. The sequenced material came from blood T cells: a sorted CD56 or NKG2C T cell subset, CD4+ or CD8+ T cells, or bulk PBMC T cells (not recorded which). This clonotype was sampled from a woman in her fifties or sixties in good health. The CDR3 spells CASSLGLAGVLYEQYF. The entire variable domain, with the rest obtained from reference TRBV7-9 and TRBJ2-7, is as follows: DTGVSQNPRHKITKRGQNVTFRCDPISEHNRLYWYRQTLGQGPEFLTYFQNEAQLEKSRLLSDRFSAERPKGSFSTLEIQRTEQGDSAMYLCASSLGLAGVLYEQYFGPGTRLTVT.